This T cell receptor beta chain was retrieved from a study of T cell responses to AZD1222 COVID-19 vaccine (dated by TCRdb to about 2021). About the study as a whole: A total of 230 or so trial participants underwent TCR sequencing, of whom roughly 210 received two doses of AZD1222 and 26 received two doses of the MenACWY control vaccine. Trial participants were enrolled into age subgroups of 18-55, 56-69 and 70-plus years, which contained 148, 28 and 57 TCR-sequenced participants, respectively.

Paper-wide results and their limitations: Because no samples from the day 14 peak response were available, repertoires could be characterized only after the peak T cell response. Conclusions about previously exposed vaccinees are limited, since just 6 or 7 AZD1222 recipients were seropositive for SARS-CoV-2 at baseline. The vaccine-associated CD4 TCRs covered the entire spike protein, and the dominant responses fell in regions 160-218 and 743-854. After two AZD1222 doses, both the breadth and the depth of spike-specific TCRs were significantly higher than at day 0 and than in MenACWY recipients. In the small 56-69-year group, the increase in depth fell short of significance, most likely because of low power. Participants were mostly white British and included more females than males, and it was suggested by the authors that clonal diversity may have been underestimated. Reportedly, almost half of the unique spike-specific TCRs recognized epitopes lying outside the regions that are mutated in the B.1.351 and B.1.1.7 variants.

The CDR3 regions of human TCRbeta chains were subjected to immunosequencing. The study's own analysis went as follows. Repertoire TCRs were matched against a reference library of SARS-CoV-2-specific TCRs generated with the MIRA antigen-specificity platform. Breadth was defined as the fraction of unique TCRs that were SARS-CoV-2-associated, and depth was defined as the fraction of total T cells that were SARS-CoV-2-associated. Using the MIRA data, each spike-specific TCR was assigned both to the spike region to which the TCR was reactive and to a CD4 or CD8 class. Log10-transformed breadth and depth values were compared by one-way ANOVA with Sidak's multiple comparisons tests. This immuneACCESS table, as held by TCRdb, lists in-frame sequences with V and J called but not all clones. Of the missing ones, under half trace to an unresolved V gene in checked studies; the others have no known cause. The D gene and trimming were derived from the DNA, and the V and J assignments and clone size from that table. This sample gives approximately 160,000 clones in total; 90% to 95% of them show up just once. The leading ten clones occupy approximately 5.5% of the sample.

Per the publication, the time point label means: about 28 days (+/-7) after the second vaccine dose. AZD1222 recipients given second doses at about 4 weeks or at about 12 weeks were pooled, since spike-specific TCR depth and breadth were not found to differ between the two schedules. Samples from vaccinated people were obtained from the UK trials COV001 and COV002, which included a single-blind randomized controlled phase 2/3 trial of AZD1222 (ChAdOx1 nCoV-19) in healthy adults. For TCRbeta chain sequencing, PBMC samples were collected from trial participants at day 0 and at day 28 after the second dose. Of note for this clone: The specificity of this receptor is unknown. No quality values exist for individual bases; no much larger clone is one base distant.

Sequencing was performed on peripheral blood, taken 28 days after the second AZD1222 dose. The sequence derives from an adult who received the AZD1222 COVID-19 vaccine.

Here is the DNA: TGTGCCATCAGTGAGATTAGGTTCACTGAAGCTTTCTTT. Translated, it gives CAISEIRFTEAFF. In this chain, TRBV10-3 is recombined with TRBJ1-1; the D segment cannot be called with confidence. The germline V gene supplies CDR1 ENHRY and CDR2 SYGVKD. V is cut by 2 bases and J by 4 bases, and the space between the germline ends is 8 bases. The CDR3 runs 13 residues from the cysteine to the phenylalanine. Kept here is only the CDR3 DNA, which spans 39 bases and is read in frame from base 1.